The 26 T cell receptor beta chains in this list originate from one sample, sequenced in a study of blood T cell repertoires in COVID-19. Assay used: immunoSEQ multiplex PCR; TCRdb lists only in-frame clones, some missing. The profile covers about 210,000 clones, with about 91% appearing a single time and approximately 1.2% taken by the ten largest. The sequenced sample was peripheral blood. These receptors were taken from a man aged 25 to 45 with acute or convalescent COVID-19.

The chain recombines TRBV11-2 with TRBJ1-5; TRBD1 aligns across 11 bases. The CDR3 consists of 18 residues. CDR1 and CDR2 from the germline V gene are SGHAT and FQNNGV. J gave up 1 base and V 3 bases, and 8 bases lay outside the gene matches. The CDR3 DNA is TGTGCCAGCAGCTTCAGGACAGGGGGCGTCCGGAGCAATCAGCCCCAGCATTTT. It encodes CASSFRTGGVRSNQPQHF.

The CDR3 is CATSGGDRYNEQFF. The CDR3, as DNA: TGTGCCACCAGTGGGGGGGACCGATACAATGAGCAGTTCTTC. This chain uses TRBV24-1 with TRBJ2-1; perhaps TRBD2 as D (6 bases). Trimming shortened V by 5 bases and J by 4 bases, and 11 bases separated the two germline ends. The CDR3 contains 14 residues. Germline assignment: CDR1 KGHDR and CDR2 SFDVKD.

V is TRBV30 and J is TRBJ1-2; D may be TRBD1 (5 bases). Trimming pared 0 bases from V and 3 bases from J, leaving 8 bases between. Germline loops: CDR1 GTSNPN, CDR2 SVGIG (reference sequence). The CDR3 runs to 13 residues. The CDR3 DNA is TGTGCCTGGAGTGTCTGGGGCGACTATGGCTACACCTTC. It translates to CAWSVWGDYGYTF.

The V call is TRBV5-5, the J call TRBJ2-7; 9 nucleotides agree with TRBD1. Germline V gene sequence: CDR1 SGHKS, CDR2 YYEKEE (reference sequence). CDR3 length: 14 amino acids. The J segment lost 2 bases and the V segment lost 3 bases, leaving 3 bases of the junction unmatched. In DNA, the CDR3 is TGTGCCAGCAGCTCCGGGACAGGGACCTACGAGCAGTACTTC. Its protein product is CASSSGTGTYEQYF. Drawing the rest from reference TRBV5-5 and TRBJ2-7, the complete variable domain is DAGVTQSPTHLIKTRGQQVTLRCSPISGHKSVSWYQQVLGQGPQFIFQYYEKEERGRGNFPDRFSARQFPNYSSELNVNALLLGDSALYLCASSSGTGTYEQYFGPGTRLTVT.

The DNA for the CDR3 is TGTGCCAGCAGTTACACCCGGGACAGGCGGACCGGGGAGCTGTTTTTT. Translation gives CASSYTRDRRTGELFF. The gene calls are TRBV6-5 and TRBJ2-2, with TRBD1 matching 8 bases. Germline assignment: CDR1 MNHEY and CDR2 SVGAGI. The junction had 7 bases not matched to a gene; V was cut back by 2 bases and J by 5 bases. This CDR3 is 16 amino acids long.

The rearrangement uses TRBV7-8 and TRBJ2-1, with unresolved D. The length of the CDR3 is 16 residues. The ends were cut back, 2 bases at V and 6 bases at J, with 17 bases in the middle. Germline V gene sequence: CDR1 SGHVS, CDR2 FQNEAQ. CDR3 DNA: TGTGCCAGCAGCTTACCGGTTCGGTGGTTCGCCAATGAGCAGTTCTTC. Translating gives CASSLPVRWFANEQFF.

J is TRBJ2-7 and V is TRBV12-2; no check of the table's D call, TRBD1, against the DNA was made. TRBV12-2 is classified as a pseudogene. This CDR3 spans 14 amino acids. CDR3 protein: CAVNDRDFAYEQYF. CDR3 DNA: TGTGCAGTAAATGACAGGGATTTCGCCTACGAGCAGTACTTC.

The CDR3 coding sequence is TGTGCCAGCAGCAAGACTAGCGGGGGTTTCAATGAGCAGTTCTTC. Protein sequence: CASSKTSGGFNEQFF. The chain uses TRBV7-3 and TRBJ2-1, with 12 bases lining up with TRBD2. V lost 5 bases to trimming and J lost 6 bases; unmatched junction nucleotides: 5. Germline V gene sequence: CDR1 SGHTA, CDR2 FQGTGA. The CDR3 length is 15 residues.

The sample holds one count of this clone. The genes are TRBV9 and TRBJ2-2; D gene ambiguous. The CDR3 spans 14 residues. Germline lookup yields CDR1 SGDLS and CDR2 YYNGEE. V dropped 0 bases and J dropped 4 bases, with 7 bases sitting between them. The CDR3 DNA reads as TGTGCCAGCAGCGTAGCGGGTCCCACCGGGGAGCTGTTTTTT. This sequence encodes CASSVAGPTGELFF.

The rearrangement joins TRBV10-2 to TRBJ2-7; 7 positions match TRBD1. The CDR3 totals 16 residues. Germline CDR1 is WSHSY and CDR2 is SAAADI. V lost 0 bases and J lost 6; bases outside the gene matches: 11. The CDR3 sequence is CASSESPTGLLGEQYF. The CDR3 bases are TGCGCCAGCAGTGAGTCGCCGACAGGGTTGTTGGGCGAGCAGTACTTC.

Note on this clone: The sample carries other DNA sequences with the same CDR3. The chain combines TRBV18 with TRBJ1-1; D is possibly TRBD1 (5 bases). The CDR3 runs to 13 residues. Germline CDR1 and CDR2: KGHSH and LQKENI. Trimming removed 3 bases from V and 1 base from J, with 6 bases in between. This CDR3 is CASSPTANTEAFF. CDR3 in DNA: TGTGCCAGCTCACCGACAGCGAACACTGAAGCTTTCTTT. Variable domain in full (rest from reference TRBV18 and TRBJ1-1): NAGVMQNPRHLVRRRGQEARLRCSPMKGHSHVYWYRQLPEEGLKFMVYLQKENIIDESGMPKERFSAEFPKEGPSILRIQQVVRGDSAAYFCASSPTANTEAFFGQGTRLTVV.

The genes are TRBV7-9 and TRBJ2-5, with a tentative D call TRBD2 (6 bases). CDR1 is SEHNR, CDR2 FQNEAQ, per germline (reference sequence). CDR3 length: 17 amino acids. V gave up 6 bases and J gave up 3 bases, with 23 bases separating them. CDR3 sequence (DNA): TGTGCCAGCAGATCCCCCTATGGTAGAGGAGGGGAAGAGACCCAGTACTTC. Its protein is CASRSPYGRGGEETQYF.

The gene calls are TRBV5-1 and TRBJ1-3, with 10 bases aligning to TRBD1. CDR1 and CDR2 (germline): SGHRS, YFSETQ. CDR3 length: 18 residues. V was clipped by 4 bases and J by 2 bases; unmatched bases: 12. The CDR3 sequence: CASSRDQLTGGPGNTIYF. The CDR3 bases are TGCGCCAGCAGCCGAGACCAGTTGACAGGGGGCCCTGGAAACACCATATATTTT.

This rearrangement joins TRBV6-5 to TRBJ2-2; TRBD1 matches at 10 bases. The CDR3 has 15 amino acids. Germline CDR1 and CDR2: MNHEY and SVGAGI. J was trimmed by 5 bases and V by 7 bases; bases with no gene match: 7. The CDR3 DNA is TGTGCCAGCACCCGGGACAGGGGAGGGACCGGGGAGCTGTTTTTT. This codes for CASTRDRGGTGELFF.

The chain employs TRBV20-1 and TRBJ1-2; 7 bases fit TRBD1. This CDR3 region has 13 residues. The J segment lost 4 bases and the V segment lost 3 bases, leaving 5 bases of the junction unmatched. CDR1 DFQATT and CDR2 SNEGSKA come from the germline V gene (reference sequence). The DNA for the CDR3 is TGCAGTGCTAGTGGCGGGACAGTCTATGGCTACACCTTC. The encoded protein is CSASGGTVYGYTF.

This CDR3 reads CATSRDPTANQPQHF. The CDR3 DNA reads as TGTGCCACCAGCAGAGACCCGACAGCTAATCAGCCCCAGCATTTT. This chain joins TRBV15 and TRBJ1-5; possible D gene TRBD1, 5 bases. This CDR3 has 15 amino acids. Per germline, CDR1 LNHNV and CDR2 YYDKDF (reference sequence). Trimming cost V 0 bases and J 4 bases, with 10 bases left between them.

This chain connects TRBV30 to TRBJ2-1; possible D gene TRBD1, 5 bases. Germline V gives CDR1 GTSNPN, CDR2 SVGIG (reference sequence). The CDR3 totals 14 residues. Trimming took off 5 bases at V and 2 bases at J, with 13 bases between the two ends. Here the CDR3 reads CAWVDWGPYNEQFF. The DNA for the CDR3 is TGTGCCTGGGTCGATTGGGGCCCCTACAATGAGCAGTTCTTC.

The chain is built from TRBV24-1 and TRBJ2-5, with a tentative D call TRBD2 (6 bases). CDR1 KGHDR and CDR2 SFDVKD come from the germline V gene. The V end lost 2 bases, the J end lost 0 bases, and 9 bases lay between the germline ends. The CDR3 sequence is 15 residues long. The CDR3 region has the DNA TGTGCCACCAGTGATTCCCGCGGGAACCAAGAGACCCAGTACTTC. Encoded protein: CATSDSRGNQETQYF.

This rearrangement joins TRBV7-8 to TRBJ1-5, with TRBD1 matching over 8 bases. This CDR3 contains 16 residues. J gave up 2 bases and V 4 bases, and 7 bases lay outside the gene matches. Germline CDR1 is SGHVS and CDR2 is FQNEAQ. Here the CDR3 DNA reads TGTGCCAGCAGCTCCAGTAGACAGGGGCGCAATCAGCCCCAGCATTTT. It specifies CASSSSRQGRNQPQHF.

This clone occurred a few times. Other DNA sequences in the sample encode the same CDR3. The chain is built from TRBV3-1 (or the pseudogene TRBV3-2) and TRBJ2-6; D unresolved. Germline lookup yields CDR1 LGHDT and CDR2 YNNKEL (reference sequence). V was trimmed by 0 bases and J by 0 bases, leaving 6 bases between them. The length of the CDR3 is 16 residues. In nucleotides, the CDR3 is TGTGCCAGCAGCCAAGAGTCCGGCTCTGGGGCCAACGTCCTGACTTTC. Translated, it gives CASSQESGSGANVLTF.

V usage is TRBV6-5 and J usage is TRBJ1-2; D unclear. Looked up from germline, CDR1 is MNHEY and CDR2 is SVGAGI. V was pared by 2 bases and J by 2 bases, with 12 bases between. The CDR3 runs to 15 residues. DNA for the CDR3: TGTGCCAGCAGTTACGAGGGTTCCCTAAACTATGGCTACACCTTC. Its translation: CASSYEGSLNYGYTF.

The CDR3 spells CASSPGGSTKNIQYF. The CDR3 region has the DNA TGTGCCAGCAGCCCGGGGGGGTCTACCAAAAACATTCAGTACTTC. The chain employs TRBV11-2 and TRBJ2-4; 8 positions agree with TRBD2. V trimming: 5 bases; J trimming: 2 bases; junction bases outside the gene matches: 5. The CDR3 spans 15 residues. Germline V gives CDR1 SGHAT, CDR2 FQNNGV.

This sequence joins TRBV3-1 (or the pseudogene TRBV3-2) and TRBJ2-3, with D possibly TRBD1 on 5 matching bases. The germline V and J ends were trimmed by 4 bases and 5 bases, with 19 bases remaining between them. The CDR3 runs to 16 residues. CDR1 is LGHDT and CDR2 is YNNKEL in the germline V gene (reference sequence). The CDR3 here is CASSPQSRVGGDTQYF. CDR3 nucleotides: TGTGCCAGCAGCCCGCAGAGCAGGGTGGGTGGAGATACGCAGTATTTT.

V and J are TRBV7-9 and TRBJ2-2, with TRBD2 matching over 11 bases. Germline V gene sequence: CDR1 SEHNR, CDR2 FQNEAQ (reference sequence). This CDR3 contains 18 residues. V shed 5 bases and J 0 bases; nucleotides not matched to a gene: 8. The CDR3 DNA follows: TGTGCCAGCAGCCGAGTGACTAGCGGGAACTCGAACACCGGGGAGCTGTTTTTT. This translates into CASSRVTSGNSNTGELFF.

This chain connects TRBV2 to TRBJ1-2; 7 nucleotides agree with TRBD1. With V trimmed by 5 bases and J by 6 bases, 6 bases remained unmatched. The CDR3 contains 13 residues. Germline-derived CDR1 and CDR2 are SNHLY and FYNNEI. The CDR3 is CASSTETGHGYTF. CDR3 DNA: TGTGCCAGCAGTACCGAGACAGGGCATGGCTACACCTTC.

This clone was recorded only once. This sequence joins TRBV2 and TRBJ2-2, with unresolved D. The CDR3 length is 15 residues. Germline lookup yields CDR1 SNHLY and CDR2 FYNNEI. V was shortened by 2 bases and J by 6 bases, with 13 bases between the two germline ends. CDR3: CASSESGLNPGELFF. For the CDR3, the DNA is TGTGCCAGCAGTGAATCAGGATTAAATCCCGGGGAGCTGTTTTTT. Together with reference TRBV2 and TRBJ2-2, the CDR3 gives the full variable domain: EPEVTQTPSHQVTQMGQEVILRCVPISNHLYFYWYRQILGQKVEFLVSFYNNEISEKSEIFDDQFSVERPDGSNFTLKIRSTKLEDSAMYFCASSESGLNPGELFFGEGSRLTVL.